This section outlines one T cell receptor (beta chain) sequence together with its context. This specimen belongs to a study of T-cell reconstitution after alpha-beta-depleted transplantation in children. Germline CDR1 SQVTM, CDR2 ANQGSEA. The CDR3 covers 13 residues. Trimming removed 5 bases at V and 6 bases at J, with 16 bases between. Unique molecular identifiers were incorporated during preparation of the TCRbeta library. TCRdb reprocessed the PCR reads with MiXCR, giving one entry per CDR3 protein. The sample lists approximately 390,000 distinct CDR3 sequences, around 9.9% seen once, with 4.5% to 7% in the top ten.

The source of this sequence is a human donor who donated a stem cell graft to a child with acute myeloid leukemia. The chain has TRBV29-1 and TRBJ1-2; D possibly corresponds to TRBD1 (5 bases). This specimen was PBMCs from the stem cell graft donor, taken from the stem cell graft. For the CDR3, the DNA is TGCAGCGTTAAGACAGATCTAGGGGATGGCTACACCTTC. Its translation is CSVKTDLGDGYTF.